One and the same sample provided the 27 T cell receptor beta chains below, sequenced in a study of regulatory T cells in long-lasting Graves disease. Arm-PCR with iRepertoire HTBI primers amplified the CDR3 regions for these TCR beta libraries. TCRdb reanalysed the multiplex PCR reads using MiXCR and keeps one entry per CDR3 protein. The repertoire holds over 300,000 distinct CDR3 sequences, with about 19% as singletons. Documented time point: persistent/refractory GD, antithyroid drugs over 5 years with positive TRAb. RNA extracted from PBMCs served as the sequencing template. Sequences were derived from peripheral blood mononuclear cells (PBMCs), sampled when the disease was refractory, from a patient treated with antithyroid drugs. Receptor source: a female donor with Graves disease.

The table lists this clonotype with many counts. This chain uses TRBV10-3 with TRBJ1-5, with 8 bases identical to TRBD1. CDR3 length: 15 amino acids. With 6 bases clipped from V and 3 bases from J, the junction kept 7 bases outside the gene matches. Germline values: CDR1 ENHRY, CDR2 SYGVKD. In DNA, the CDR3 is TGTGCCATCAGCGTGACAGGGGAGGCCAATCAGCCCCAGCATTTT. Its protein product is CAISVTGEANQPQHF.

This clonotype came up a few times. V usage is TRBV7-9 and J usage is TRBJ1-2, with D maybe TRBD1 (5 bases). The length of the CDR3 is 15 residues. V gave up 4 bases and J gave up 4 bases, with 16 bases separating them. CDR1 is SEHNR, CDR2 FQNEAQ, per germline (reference sequence). The DNA of the CDR3 is TGTGCCAGCAGCTCCGGGACCCCGAGGGGCTATGGCTACACCTTC. Encoded protein: CASSSGTPRGYGYTF.

The V gene is TRBV6-1, the J gene TRBJ2-2; D not resolved. Germline V gives CDR1 MNHNS, CDR2 SASEGT. The V end lost 11 bases, the J end lost 0 bases, and 13 bases lay between the germline ends. The CDR3 has 14 residues. The CDR3 DNA is TGTGCCGGACGGACGCACGCGAACACCGGGGAGCTGTTTTTT. It is translated as CAGRTHANTGELFF.

This clonotype has at least ten counts. The V and J genes are TRBV30 and TRBJ1-4; possible D gene TRBD1, 5 bases. Germline V gene sequence: CDR1 GTSNPN, CDR2 SVGIG (reference sequence). There are 13 residues in the CDR3. The V end was cut by 0 bases, the J end by 7 bases, with 9 bases between. CDR3 loop: CAWSVLRGEKLFF. The CDR3 nucleotides are TGTGCCTGGAGTGTACTTAGGGGTGAAAAACTGTTTTTT.

The chain uses TRBV19 and TRBJ2-7; 7 nucleotides align to TRBD1. This CDR3 is built from 16 residues. Per germline, CDR1 LNHDA and CDR2 SQIVND (reference sequence). With V trimmed by 5 bases and J by 0 bases, 10 bases remained unmatched. In DNA, the CDR3 is TGTGCCAGTAGTTCTTCCAACAGGGGTCTCTCCTACGAGCAGTACTTC. Its protein is CASSSSNRGLSYEQYF.

Many counts were recorded for this clonotype. The J gene is TRBJ1-1, the V gene TRBV30, with D tentatively TRBD1 (5 bases). V was pared by 4 bases and J by 4 bases, with 16 bases between. Germline V gene sequence: CDR1 GTSNPN, CDR2 SVGIG (reference sequence). The CDR3 is 14 residues long. Here the CDR3 reads CAWTRGWGGTEAFF. The CDR3 nucleotides are TGTGCCTGGACCCGGGGCTGGGGGGGCACTGAAGCTTTCTTT.

This clonotype was counted many times. The chain is built from TRBV6-5 and TRBJ2-7; unclear D gene. CDR3 length equals 13 residues. Deletions cut 2 bases from V and 6 bases from J, with 11 bases between. Per the germline V gene, CDR1 is MNHEY and CDR2 is SVGAGI. The chain's CDR3 is CASSYIEAGEQYF. The CDR3 DNA reads TGTGCCAGCAGTTACATCGAGGCCGGCGAGCAGTACTTC.

In its sample, this clonotype was seen many times. The V and J genes are TRBV20-1 and TRBJ2-7; TRBD1 matches at 9 bases. Germline lookup yields CDR1 DFQATT and CDR2 SNEGSKA (reference sequence). The CDR3 totals 16 residues. Trimming removed 1 base from V and 3 bases from J; junction bases left unmatched: 10. The CDR3 nucleotides read TGCAGTGCTAGAGTCCCCTGGACAGGGGACCACTACGAGCAGTACTTC. Amino acid sequence: CSARVPWTGDHYEQYF.

Details on this clonotype: The junction and the germline gene differ at one end; a read error may be behind it. The rearrangement links TRBV30 to TRBJ1-5; D not resolved. Germline V lookup: CDR1 GTSNPN, CDR2 SVGIG (reference sequence). The CDR3 extends over 14 amino acids. The CDR3 here is CTWSSVSSDQPQHF. For the CDR3, the DNA is TGTACCTGGAGCTCCGTCAGTAGCGATCAGCCCCAGCATTTT.

V usage is TRBV20-1 and J usage is TRBJ2-4, with TRBD1 matching 11 bases. Germline V gives CDR1 DFQATT, CDR2 SNEGSKA (reference sequence). The CDR3 runs 15 residues. V lost 4 bases, J lost 6 bases, and 8 bases stayed unmatched. The CDR3, as DNA: TGCAGTGCTATCCGGACAGGGGGCATCACAAACATTCAGTACTTC. Its protein product is CSAIRTGGITNIQYF.

This clonotype came up many times. The V call is TRBV7-9, the J call TRBJ2-7; D is unclear. Trimming cost V 4 bases and J 4 bases, with 14 bases left between them. Germline lookup yields CDR1 SEHNR and CDR2 FQNEAQ (reference sequence). The CDR3 is 14 amino acids. The CDR3 DNA is TGTGCCAGCAGCTATACCCCCCCGCAGTACGAGCAGTACTTC. Its translation: CASSYTPPQYEQYF.

This clonotype was counted ten times or more. The chain couples TRBV11-2 to TRBJ2-2; 11 bases match TRBD1. V trimming: 5 bases; J trimming: 5 bases; junction bases outside the gene matches: 7. Germline V lookup: CDR1 SGHAT, CDR2 FQNNGV. This CDR3 has 16 amino acids. As DNA, the CDR3 is TGTGCCAGCAGCCTTGAGGACAGGGGGCGAACCGGGGAGCTGTTTTTT. It codes for CASSLEDRGRTGELFF. Complete variable domain (other parts from reference TRBV11-2 and TRBJ2-2): EAGVAQSPRYKIIEKRQSVAFWCNPISGHATLYWYQQILGQGPKLLIQFQNNGVVDDSQLPKDRFSAERLKGVDSTLKIQPAKLEDSAVYLCASSLEDRGRTGELFFGEGSRLTVL.

In this sample, this clonotype turned up many times. The chain links TRBV7-8 to TRBJ2-7; D could derive from TRBD1 or TRBD2 (5 bases each). The ends were cut back, 7 bases at V and 1 base at J, with 17 bases in the middle. This CDR3 comprises 15 residues. CDR1 is SGHVS and CDR2 is FQNEAQ in the germline V gene. The CDR3 coding sequence is TGTGCCAGCAACCAGGAGGCAGGGCGGTCCTACGAGCAGTACTTC. Translated: CASNQEAGRSYEQYF.

This clonotype has a count of ten or more. The chain carries TRBV12-3 or TRBV12-4 and TRBJ2-7; D gene uncertain. The CDR3 is 13 amino acids. Trimming shortened V by 4 bases and J by 12 bases, and 19 bases separated the two germline ends. Written as DNA, the CDR3 is TGTGCCAGCAGTTCAGCGTCCCCTGGACCGTCGTACTTC. It yields the protein CASSSASPGPSYF.

There are a few counts of this clonotype. The chain recombines TRBV28 with TRBJ1-5, with unresolved D. V was shortened by 4 bases and J by 0 bases, with 10 bases between the two germline ends. Germline V gene lookup returns CDR1 MDHEN and CDR2 SYDVKM. This CDR3 has 15 residues. The CDR3 protein is CASSSPSLSNQPQHF. The CDR3 DNA is TGTGCCAGCAGTTCGCCCAGTCTTAGCAATCAGCCCCAGCATTTT.

This clonotype appeared a few times. The chain carries TRBV27 and TRBJ1-5, with D possibly TRBD1 on 5 matching bases. There are 15 residues in the CDR3. Germline CDR1 is MNHEY and CDR2 is SMNVEV (reference sequence). V gave up 2 bases and J gave up 4 bases, with 12 bases separating them. DNA for the CDR3: TGTGCCAGCAGTTTAAAACCTAGGGGTAATCAGCCCCAGCATTTT. It is translated as CASSLKPRGNQPQHF.

This clonotype appeared many times. CDR3 residues: CASSLVPEKLFF. CDR3 DNA: TGTGCCAGCAGCCTAGTGCCAGAAAAACTGTTTTTT. This chain joins TRBV11-3 and TRBJ1-4; D is undetermined. Trimming shortened V by 5 bases and J by 8 bases, and 9 bases separated the two germline ends. Germline-derived CDR1 and CDR2 are SGHNT and YENEEA. CDR3 size: 12 residues.

This clonotype was observed many times. The V call is TRBV20-1, the J call TRBJ2-7; D is perhaps TRBD1 (5 bases). The germline V gene has CDR1 DFQATT and CDR2 SNEGSKA (reference sequence). The V gene lost 1 base and the J gene lost 3 bases, with 10 bases spanning the gap. The CDR3 consists of 13 residues. CDR3 amino acids: CSARGQGRYEQYF. The DNA of the CDR3 is TGCAGTGCTAGAGGCCAGGGCCGCTACGAGCAGTACTTC.

J is TRBJ2-4 and V is TRBV6-1, with D perhaps matching TRBD1 (6 bases). Trimming stripped 4 bases from V and 0 bases from J, with 13 bases between. The CDR3 has 16 amino acids. In germline, CDR1 is MNHNS, CDR2 SASEGT. CDR3 in DNA: TGTGCCAGCAGTGCCGACAGGAAACTAGCCAAAAACATTCAGTACTTC. It is translated as CASSADRKLAKNIQYF.

This clonotype was found a few times. This chain uses TRBV7-9 with TRBJ1-1; no reliable D call. Deletions cut 6 bases from V and 1 base from J, with 9 bases between. Germline V gives CDR1 SEHNR, CDR2 FQNEAQ (reference sequence). The CDR3 loop spans 13 amino acids. This chain's CDR3 is CASSPAANTEAFF. Written as DNA, the CDR3 is TGTGCCAGCAGTCCCGCCGCGAACACTGAAGCTTTCTTT. Complete variable domain (other parts from reference TRBV7-9 and TRBJ1-1): DTGVSQNPRHKITKRGQNVTFRCDPISEHNRLYWYRQTLGQGPEFLTYFQNEAQLEKSRLLSDRFSAERPKGSFSTLEIQRTEQGDSAMYLCASSPAANTEAFFGQGTRLTVV.

J is TRBJ2-7 and V is TRBV28, with 7 bases that match TRBD1. Unmatched junction bases numbered 8, after V lost 5 bases and J lost 4 bases. The CDR3 consists of 14 residues. From germline, CDR1 is MDHEN and CDR2 SYDVKM. CDR3 sequence (DNA): TGTGCCAGCAGTGACAGGGACCTGGGGTACGAGCAGTACTTC. It specifies CASSDRDLGYEQYF.

As for this clonotype: A much larger clone differs by one base, so this may be a read error. V usage is TRBV12-3 or TRBV12-4 and J usage is TRBJ1-5; 7 bases map to TRBD1. The CDR3 covers 17 residues. This CDR3 is CASGLLGLQGMAQPQHF. The CDR3 DNA follows: TGTGCCAGCGGTTTACTCGGGTTACAGGGGATGGCACAGCCCCAGCATTTT.

About this clonotype: Just one base apart from a much larger clone, this may be a read error. The chain has TRBV7-9 and TRBJ2-7; TRBD1 is a possible D gene (6 bases). The length of the CDR3 is 13 residues. Trimming cost V 4 bases and J 3 bases, with 10 bases left between them. Germline CDR1 is SEHNR and CDR2 is FQNEAQ (reference sequence). CDR3 region: CASSSYRDYEQYF. CDR3 DNA: TGTGCCAGCAGCTCCTACAGGGACTACGAGCAGTACTTC.

The V gene is TRBV15, the J gene TRBJ2-7, with 7 bases aligning to TRBD2. CDR1 LNHNV and CDR2 YYDKDF come from the germline V gene (reference sequence). The CDR3 is 17 amino acids. V shed 2 bases and J 2 bases; nucleotides not matched to a gene: 12. The CDR3 reads CATSRLALGEGPYEQYF. The DNA for the CDR3 is TGTGCCACCAGCAGACTCGCGTTGGGGGAGGGTCCCTACGAGCAGTACTTC.

Remarks on this clonotype: A clone one base away is much larger, so this may be a read error. J is TRBJ1-1 and V is TRBV27; no definite D call. Germline CDR1 reads MNHEY; CDR2 reads SMNVEV (reference sequence). The CDR3 has 10 residues. The V and J ends lost 8 bases and 3 bases respectively, with 4 bases between them. CDR3 residues: CASGYTEAFF. The CDR3 coding sequence is TGTGCCAGCGGGTACACTGAAGCTTTCTTT.

J is TRBJ1-1 and V is TRBV12-5, with D maybe TRBD1 (5 bases). In germline, CDR1 is LGHNT, CDR2 FRNRAP. Trimming took off 0 bases at V and 0 bases at J, with 11 bases between the two ends. There are 16 residues in the CDR3. CDR3 in DNA: TGTGCTAGTGGTTTGGTACTGGGGGGGTTGAACACTGAAGCTTTCTTT. This translates into CASGLVLGGLNTEAFF.

This clonotype was observed a single time. An end of the junction differs from the germline gene, which may be a read error. The gene calls are TRBV7-7 and TRBJ2-3; D possibly corresponds to TRBD2 (6 bases). Germline CDR1 is SSHAT and CDR2 is FNYEAQ (reference sequence). The CDR3 contains 14 residues. CDR3 region: CASSSGPGGDTQYF. The CDR3 nucleotides read TGTGCTAGCAGCTCGGGACCCGGGGGAGATACGCAGTATTTT.